The 14 T cell receptor beta chains listed next were all sequenced from one sample in a study of shared clonotypes between healthy human individuals. CD45RO-negative, CCR7-positively selected cells formed the naive CD8 fraction, excluding terminally differentiated effector memory CD45RA+ cells. Profiling relied on immunoSEQ multiplex PCR, and the TCRdb table lists in-frame clones only, not all of them. The sample shows over 2 million clones, about 95% of them seen only once. Input material: naive CD8+ T cells sorted from blood. All receptors derive from a man aged 18 to 30 in good health.

Written as DNA, the CDR3 is TGTGCCAGCAGCGTAAGACCGGGGCCTTCCAATGAGCAGTTCTTC. Translating it yields CASSVRPGPSNEQFF. The chain combines TRBV9 with TRBJ2-1; D assignment may be TRBD1 or TRBD2 (5 bases each). Germline-derived CDR1 and CDR2 are SGDLS and YYNGEE. V was clipped by 1 base and J by 6 bases, with 14 bases between them. The CDR3 is made up of 15 amino acids.

About this clone itself: Distinct nucleotide sequences in the sample also encode this CDR3. The rearrangement joins TRBV6-6 to TRBJ2-7; D remains unclear. This CDR3 is 13 amino acids long. CDR1 is MNHNY and CDR2 is SVGAGI in the germline V gene (reference sequence). V lost 0 bases to trimming and J lost 4 bases, with 7 bases between them. CDR3 sequence reads: CASSYSNDYEQYF. The CDR3 DNA reads TGTGCCAGCAGTTACTCGAACGATTACGAGCAGTACTTC.

The V and J genes are TRBV30 and TRBJ2-5; possibly TRBD1 for D (6 bases). Germline CDR1 reads GTSNPN; CDR2 reads SVGIG (reference sequence). V was cut by 3 bases and J by 0 bases, with 14 bases left in between. The CDR3 length is 15 residues. CDR3 in amino acids: CAWRSRTAYQETQYF. In DNA form, the CDR3 reads TGTGCCTGGAGGAGTAGGACAGCGTACCAAGAGACCCAGTACTTC.

The CDR3 nucleotides are TGTGCCAGCAGTCTCCTGTCGGCGGGCGAGCAGTTCTTC. Protein product: CASSLLSAGEQFF. This chain links TRBV7-2 with TRBJ2-1, with D possibly TRBD2 on 5 matching bases. Looked up from germline, CDR1 is SGHTA and CDR2 is FQGNSA. This CDR3 region has 13 residues. V was pared by 6 bases and J by 10 bases, with 16 bases between.

The rearrangement joins TRBV10-3 to TRBJ2-2; D gene unclear. V dropped 10 bases and J dropped 6 bases, with 18 bases sitting between them. The V gene's germline CDR1 is ENHRY and CDR2 SYGVKD. CDR3 length: 14 residues. The CDR3 loop reads CATIDSGRSGELFF. For the CDR3, the DNA is TGTGCCACCATAGACTCGGGTCGATCCGGGGAGCTGTTTTTT.

The chain is built from TRBV7-9 and TRBJ2-1; TRBD2 is a possible D gene (6 bases). V was shortened by 5 bases and J by 8 bases, with 16 bases between the two germline ends. The CDR3 is 14 residues long. CDR1 is SEHNR and CDR2 is FQNEAQ in the germline V gene (reference sequence). In DNA, the CDR3 is TGTGCCAGCAGCCCCCGGGACTCTGTCGATGAGCAGTTCTTC. Encoded protein: CASSPRDSVDEQFF.

The chain carries TRBV13 and TRBJ1-2, with TRBD1 matching over 10 bases. Unmatched junction bases numbered 1, after V lost 0 bases and J lost 6 bases. The CDR3 has 14 amino acids. Germline V CDR1 and CDR2: PRHDT, FYEKMQ (reference sequence). Written as DNA, the CDR3 is TGTGCCAGCAGCTTAGGGGGACAGGGGAATGGCTACACCTTC. It is translated as CASSLGGQGNGYTF.

V gene TRBV6-1 combines with J gene TRBJ1-2; possible D gene TRBD1, 5 bases. Germline assignment: CDR1 MNHNS and CDR2 SASEGT. This CDR3 contains 16 residues. V gave up 2 bases and J gave up 0 bases, with 13 bases separating them. The CDR3 sequence: CASSELGEGANYGYTF. In DNA form, the CDR3 reads TGTGCCAGCAGTGAATTGGGCGAAGGGGCTAACTATGGCTACACCTTC.

V gene TRBV10-3 combines with J gene TRBJ2-1; the D is unclear. V was shortened by 0 bases and J by 7 bases, with 13 bases between the two germline ends. This CDR3 is 15 amino acids long. Germline assignment: CDR1 ENHRY and CDR2 SYGVKD. The CDR3 DNA is TGTGCCATCAGTGAGTCGGAGTGGGGTAGGAATGAGCAGTTCTTC. Encoded protein: CAISESEWGRNEQFF.

V is TRBV6-5 and J is TRBJ1-4, with D unclear. Germline lookup yields CDR1 MNHEY and CDR2 SVGAGI. This CDR3 comprises 13 residues. V shed 0 bases and J shed 7 bases, with 6 bases lying between them. CDR3 region: CASSYSRTEKLFF. Written as DNA, the CDR3 is TGTGCCAGCAGTTACTCGCGAACTGAAAAACTGTTTTTT.

The rearrangement links TRBV2 to TRBJ1-2, with 7 positions matching TRBD1. Germline V gene sequence: CDR1 SNHLY, CDR2 FYNNEI. This CDR3 is built from 16 residues. Trimming at V came to 3 bases and at J to 4 bases, leaving 11 bases not matched to a gene. The CDR3 DNA is TGTGCCAGCAGTGATGCAGGGGGTACCGCTGCCTATGGCTACACCTTC. Its translation is CASSDAGGTAAYGYTF.

Note on this clone: The identical CDR3 is also encoded by other nucleotide sequences in the sample. This chain joins TRBV27 and TRBJ1-1; D gene unclear. The germline V gene has CDR1 MNHEY and CDR2 SMNVEV (reference sequence). The CDR3 extends over 15 amino acids. V was shortened by 2 bases and J by 0 bases, with 10 bases between the two germline ends. The CDR3 is CASSLGGPMNTEAFF. CDR3 bases: TGTGCCAGCAGTTTAGGCGGACCAATGAACACTGAAGCTTTCTTT.

This rearrangement joins TRBV29-1 to TRBJ2-7, with TRBD2 matching over 8 bases. Looked up from germline, CDR1 is SQVTM and CDR2 is ANQGSEA. Trimming took 4 bases from V and 3 from J; bases not matched to a gene: 5. The CDR3 loop spans 13 amino acids. CDR3 protein: CSVGVAGIYEQYF. The DNA of the CDR3 is TGCAGCGTTGGAGTAGCGGGGATCTACGAGCAGTACTTC.

The V and J genes are TRBV2 and TRBJ1-4; D gene unclear. The CDR3 totals 15 residues. Germline CDR1 is SNHLY and CDR2 is FYNNEI. Trimming removed 4 bases at V and 4 bases at J, with 13 bases between. CDR3 bases: TGTGCCAGCAGTGCCGACCGAGCGAGTAATGAAAAACTGTTTTTT. Translated: CASSADRASNEKLFF.